A single sample is the source of the 22 T cell receptor beta chains below, sequenced in a study of T cell changes during pregnancy in multiple sclerosis. Assay: immunoSEQ multiplex PCR; the TCRdb copy retains only in-frame clones and omits some. This sample yields fewer than 60,000 clones, of which 92% are seen a single time; about 0.64% belongs to the top ten. Sequenced material: CD4+ T cells from peripheral blood mononuclear cells, taken after pregnancy. The receptor source for this set is a female donor with multiple sclerosis, enrolled in a pregnancy study.

This clone was recorded once. The DNA of the CDR3 is TGCGCCAGCAGCCTGAGAGCGGGCCCCACAGATACGCAGTATTTT. It encodes CASSLRAGPTDTQYF. This chain links TRBV4-3 with TRBJ2-3, with a possible D match to TRBD2 (6 bases). Looked up from germline, CDR1 is LGHNA and CDR2 is YSLEER. The CDR3 loop spans 15 amino acids. V shed 4 bases and J shed 2 bases, with 13 bases lying between them.

This clone was observed a handful of times. V and J are TRBV7-3 and TRBJ2-1, with a possible D match to TRBD2 (6 bases). The length of the CDR3 is 16 residues. With 5 bases removed from V and 7 bases from J, the gap between germline ends came to 21 bases. Germline V gene lookup returns CDR1 SGHTA and CDR2 FQGTGA. The CDR3: CASSLNGGVFENEQFF. For the CDR3, the DNA is TGTGCCAGCAGCCTTAACGGCGGGGTCTTCGAGAATGAGCAGTTCTTC.

The rearrangement joins TRBV29-1 to TRBJ2-2; D uncertain. The CDR3 runs to 13 residues. Trimming left V 6 bases short and J 0 bases short, with 8 bases between. Germline assignment: CDR1 SQVTM and CDR2 ANQGSEA. CDR3 protein: CSVGPPNTGELFF. DNA for the CDR3: TGCAGCGTGGGCCCTCCGAACACCGGGGAGCTGTTTTTT.

This chain joins TRBV5-8 and TRBJ1-1, with no clear D. This CDR3 comprises 15 residues. Germline assignment: CDR1 SGHTS and CDR2 YDEGEE. V dropped 3 bases and J dropped 0 bases, with 12 bases sitting between them. CDR3 loop: CASSSGTVMNTEAFF. CDR3 nucleotide sequence: TGTGCCAGCAGCTCGGGAACAGTAATGAACACTGAAGCTTTCTTT. Variable domain in full (rest from reference TRBV5-8 and TRBJ1-1): EAGVTQSPTHLIKTRGQQATLRCSPISGHTSVYWYQQALGLGLQFLLWYDEGEERNRGNFPPRFSGRQFPNYSSELNVNALELEDSALYLCASSSGTVMNTEAFFGQGTRLTVV.

This chain links TRBV9 with TRBJ1-3; tentatively, D is TRBD1 (6 bases). Per the germline V gene, CDR1 is SGDLS and CDR2 is YYNGEE. Trimming removed 0 bases at V and 4 bases at J, with 17 bases between. The CDR3 sequence is 17 residues long. CDR3 sequence (DNA): TGTGCCAGCAGCGTAGCCCCATCCACAGGGTACGGAAACACCATATATTTT. Translated, it gives CASSVAPSTGYGNTIYF.

CDR3 amino acids: CASSFRAVDTQYF. The CDR3 coding sequence is TGTGCCAGCAGCTTCAGGGCAGTAGATACGCAGTATTTT. V usage is TRBV6-1 and J usage is TRBJ2-3; possible D gene TRBD1, 5 bases. V was shortened by 6 bases and J by 5 bases, with 12 bases between the two germline ends. The CDR3 is made up of 13 amino acids. CDR1 is MNHNS and CDR2 is SASEGT in the germline V gene.

This clone was seen only once. This chain connects TRBV5-8 to TRBJ2-1; D is undetermined. Trimming removed 4 bases at V and 7 bases at J, with 12 bases between. Germline V CDR1 and CDR2: SGHTS, YDEGEE. This CDR3 region has 13 residues. The CDR3 DNA sequence: TGTGCCAGCAGCCGAGCGAGAGGTAATGAGCAGTTCTTC. As protein: CASSRARGNEQFF.

V gene TRBV5-4 combines with J gene TRBJ2-7; D is perhaps TRBD2 (6 bases). Between the trimmed V and J ends, which lost 4 bases and 7 bases, there was a span of 15 bases. Germline V CDR1 and CDR2: SGHNT, YYREEE (reference sequence). The length of the CDR3 is 13 residues. Here the CDR3 DNA reads TGTGCCAGCAGCCGCGCACCCGCGGGGGAGCAGTACTTC. It is translated as CASSRAPAGEQYF.

The gene calls are TRBV11-2 and TRBJ2-7; possibly TRBD1 for D (8 bases). With 6 bases removed from V and 5 bases from J, the gap between germline ends came to 17 bases. Per germline, CDR1 SGHAT and CDR2 FQNNGV. The CDR3 runs to 14 residues. CDR3 sequence (DNA): TGTGCCAGCAGGTTAAACAGGGGGGGTAACGAGCAGTACTTC. Encoded protein: CASRLNRGGNEQYF.

The chain uses TRBV5-1 and TRBJ1-1, with D possibly being TRBD1 (6 bases). Trimming removed 7 bases at V and 1 base at J, with 20 bases between. This CDR3 comprises 16 residues. The germline gives CDR1 SGHRS, CDR2 YFSETQ. The CDR3 DNA is TGCGCCAGCGGCTCGAACAGGGAAAGGGGGAACACTGAAGCTTTCTTT. Its translation is CASGSNRERGNTEAFF.

The chain joins TRBV7-3 to TRBJ1-2, with D possibly TRBD1 on 6 matching bases. The CDR3 length is 16 residues. V lost 5 bases, J lost 7 bases, and 23 bases lay in between. In germline, CDR1 is SGHTA, CDR2 FQGTGA. The CDR3 DNA is TGTGCCAGCAGCCTAGGCACAGGGACCCAATTGAGTGGCTACACCTTC. This gives the protein CASSLGTGTQLSGYTF.

J is TRBJ2-3 and V is TRBV9, with TRBD2 as a possible D gene (5 bases). The CDR3 is 15 residues long. Germline CDR1 is SGDLS and CDR2 is YYNGEE. V dropped 3 bases and J dropped 4 bases, with 15 bases sitting between them. The CDR3 spells CASSARTLGADTQYF. The CDR3 DNA follows: TGTGCCAGCAGCGCTCGGACCCTGGGAGCAGATACGCAGTATTTT.

This chain connects TRBV7-8 to TRBJ2-5, with D perhaps matching TRBD1 (5 bases). Germline V gene lookup returns CDR1 SGHVS and CDR2 FQNEAQ. V dropped 1 base and J dropped 2 bases, with 8 bases sitting between them. The CDR3 is made up of 14 amino acids. The CDR3 loop reads CASSLDRYQETQYF. The CDR3 DNA reads TGTGCCAGCAGCTTAGACAGGTATCAAGAGACCCAGTACTTC. Variable domain in full (rest from reference TRBV7-8 and TRBJ2-5): GAGVSQSPRYKVAKRGQDVALRCDPISGHVSLFWYQQALGQGPEFLTYFQNEAQLDKSGLPSDRFFAERPEGSVSTLKIQRTQQEDSAVYLCASSLDRYQETQYFGPGTRLLVL.

This clone is medium-sized by share. This chain links TRBV2 with TRBJ1-6, with 10 positions matching TRBD1. Germline V gene lookup returns CDR1 SNHLY and CDR2 FYNNEI. This CDR3 region has 14 residues. V gave up 5 bases and J gave up 10 bases; unmatched junction bases: 5. The CDR3 sequence is CASSIDRGQSPLHF. CDR3 sequence (DNA): TGTGCCAGCAGTATAGACAGGGGGCAATCACCCCTCCACTTT.

In regard to this clone: One end of the junction does not line up with germline, which may come from a read error. This sequence joins TRBV7-7 and TRBJ1-3; D not resolved. Germline V lookup: CDR1 SSHAT, CDR2 FNYEAQ (reference sequence). The CDR3 contains 15 residues. The CDR3 spells CASSSGSNSGNTIYF. CDR3 nucleotides: TGTGCTAGCAGCTCCGGGTCCAACTCTGGAAACACCATATATTTT.

The chain links TRBV27 to TRBJ1-2, with 7 bases matching TRBD1. This CDR3 has 13 residues. With V trimmed by 5 bases and J by 7 bases, 7 bases remained unmatched. In germline, CDR1 is MNHEY, CDR2 SMNVEV (reference sequence). CDR3 residues: CASSLRGRFGYTF. The CDR3 DNA reads as TGTGCCAGCAGTCTGAGGGGGCGCTTTGGCTACACCTTC.

This chain links TRBV7-9 with TRBJ1-1; the D is unclear. Deletions cut 5 bases from V and 7 bases from J, with 11 bases between. This CDR3 region has 12 residues. Germline values: CDR1 SEHNR, CDR2 FQNEAQ (reference sequence). CDR3 nucleotides: TGTGCCAGCAGCCCTCTATGGAGTGAAGCTTTCTTT. This encodes CASSPLWSEAFF.

The V call is TRBV25-1, the J call TRBJ1-2; D may be TRBD1 (5 bases). There are 14 residues in the CDR3. Trimming took off 3 bases at V and 4 bases at J, with 12 bases between the two ends. CDR1 is MGHDK and CDR2 is SYGVNS in the germline V gene. CDR3 sequence (DNA): TGTGCCAGCAGTGAGGGGCCAGGGCCCTATGGCTACACCTTC. Amino acid sequence: CASSEGPGPYGYTF.

This chain joins TRBV25-1 and TRBJ2-7, with TRBD2 as a possible D gene (6 bases). Between the trimmed V and J ends, which lost 6 bases and 7 bases, there was a span of 13 bases. CDR3 length equals 12 residues. Germline V lookup: CDR1 MGHDK, CDR2 SYGVNS. The CDR3 region is CASSHGGDEQYF. The CDR3 nucleotides are TGTGCCAGCAGCCACGGCGGGGATGAGCAGTACTTC.

The rearrangement joins TRBV13 to TRBJ1-4; D possibly corresponds to TRBD1 (6 bases). Germline V lookup: CDR1 PRHDT, CDR2 FYEKMQ (reference sequence). The V end lost 5 bases, the J end lost 8 bases, and 18 bases lay between the germline ends. This CDR3 comprises 15 residues. The CDR3 coding sequence is TGTGCCAGCAGCGATCGTAACACAGGGAAGGAAAAACTGTTTTTT. Translating gives CASSDRNTGKEKLFF.

CDR3 bases: TGTGCCAGCAGTGAATCCGGGGGACTACCAAGGTTGTACTTC. The encoded protein is CASSESGGLPRLYF. This chain joins TRBV25-1 and TRBJ2-7; 7 nucleotides line up with TRBD2. The germline CDR1 and CDR2 sequences are MGHDK and SYGVNS. The CDR3 covers 14 residues. Trimming took 1 base from V and 12 from J; bases not matched to a gene: 12.

The V and J genes are TRBV5-8 and TRBJ1-5; a weak D match, TRBD1 (5 bases). The germline gives CDR1 SGHTS, CDR2 YDEGEE. V was trimmed by 0 bases and J by 0 bases, leaving 13 bases between them. This CDR3 region has 17 residues. This CDR3 reads CASSLAVSGNSNQPQHF. CDR3 bases: TGTGCCAGCAGCTTGGCCGTTTCAGGGAATAGCAATCAGCCCCAGCATTTT.